This TCR beta chain comes out of a study of blood T cells in healthy people across ages. General study results and limits: Getting older went along with TCR beta diversity per million T cells dropping roughly linearly.

A second roughly 6 to 11 cycle PCR used barcoded and J-beta primers. The template-switch adaptor, which had 12 random nucleotides, put a tag on each cDNA molecule. TCRdb re-derived calls from the 5' RACE reads in MiXCR, one entry per CDR3 protein. Of some 1.4 million distinct CDR3 sequences in the sample, roughly 40% were seen once. A note on this clonotype: The antigen is unknown.

The source material was blood. The TCR was taken from a woman aged 18 to 35 in good health.

The DNA of the CDR3 is TGCGCCAGCAGCCAAGATTGGAAGGGGTTAGGCTCACCCCTCCACTTT. Residues: CASSQDWKGLGSPLHF. The J gene is TRBJ1-6, the V gene TRBV4-1; perhaps TRBD1 as D (5 bases). The CDR3 consists of 16 residues. Per the germline V gene, CDR1 is MGHRA and CDR2 is YSYEKL. V was pared by 0 bases and J by 10 bases, with 16 bases between.